The present entry profiles one TCR beta chain with its context. The CDR3 consists of 16 residues. The record originates from a study of shared T cell receptors in the human thymus. This table comes from immunoSEQ multiplex PCR, and its TCRdb copy is limited to in-frame clones, with some not included. Of hundreds of thousands of clones in the sample, more than 85% were seen once. The sequenced material came from thymocytes. V and J are TRBV1 and TRBJ2-7; TRBD2, the D gene given by the table, was not confirmed from the DNA. TRBV1 is a documented pseudogene. The sequence was collected from a human donor. Written as DNA, the CDR3 is TGCACCAGCAGCCAAGATCGGGGCGGGGATTCCTACGAGCAGTACTTC. This codes for CTSSQDRGGDSYEQYF.